Shown below are 8 T cell receptor beta chains from a single sample sequenced in a study of blood T cell repertoires in COVID-19 (dated by TCRdb to 2018 to 2020). Receptor libraries were prepared by the immunoSEQ multiplex PCR assay. This is the immuneACCESS table as TCRdb keeps it, with only in-frame sequences that have V and J called. A part of the clones is gone; compared with another copy, unresolved V genes explain less than half, and the rest is unexplained. This sample holds about 140,000 clones; roughly four fifths were observed only once. The ten largest clones capture about 4% of the sample. Specimen: peripheral blood. The receptors originated from a woman older than 75 with acute or convalescent COVID-19.

The J gene is TRBJ1-2, the V gene TRBV4-1; 8 bases agree with TRBD1. The V gene end was trimmed by 3 bases and the J gene end by 5 bases; junction bases not matched to a gene: 8. The V gene's germline CDR1 is MGHRA and CDR2 YSYEKL. CDR3 size: 15 residues. The CDR3 DNA reads TGCGCCAGCAGCCACCCGACCAGGGGGCGTTATGGCTACACCTTC. It translates to CASSHPTRGRYGYTF.

This chain links TRBV10-3 with TRBJ2-6; no definite D call. CDR3 length: 15 amino acids. From germline, CDR1 is ENHRY and CDR2 SYGVKD. The ends were cut back, 8 bases at V and 0 bases at J, with 11 bases in the middle. The CDR3 DNA is TGTGCCATCTCACCCCAGATCTCTGGGGCCAACGTCCTGACTTTC. It translates to CAISPQISGANVLTF.

The V and J genes are TRBV19 and TRBJ1-3; no clear D. CDR3 size: 14 residues. Trimming stripped 7 bases from V and 4 bases from J, with 14 bases between. The germline V gene has CDR1 LNHDA and CDR2 SQIVND (reference sequence). The CDR3 DNA reads as TGTGCCAGTAAACTGGGGAGAGGCGGAAACACCATATATTTT. Residues: CASKLGRGGNTIYF.

V usage is TRBV2 and J usage is TRBJ2-1, with 9 positions matching TRBD2. CDR1 is SNHLY and CDR2 is FYNNEI in the germline V gene. V was clipped by 7 bases and J by 0 bases; unmatched bases: 13. This CDR3 is built from 18 residues. The CDR3 here is CASNPDPSGTRSYNEQFF. The DNA of the CDR3 is TGTGCCAGCAATCCGGATCCTAGCGGGACTCGCTCCTACAATGAGCAGTTCTTC.

The table lists this clone with a few counts. This chain uses TRBV5-1 with TRBJ2-2, with D maybe TRBD2 (5 bases). This CDR3 has 16 residues. Between the trimmed V and J ends, which lost 0 bases and 0 bases, there was a span of 9 bases. Germline CDR1 SGHRS, CDR2 YFSETQ. The CDR3 protein is CASSLAVRANTGELFF. Written as DNA, the CDR3 is TGCGCCAGCAGCTTGGCCGTGCGGGCGAACACCGGGGAGCTGTTTTTT.

The rearrangement links TRBV6-5 to TRBJ1-2; a possible D gene is TRBD1 (5 bases). The CDR3 length is 11 residues. V lost 8 bases, J lost 4 bases, and 8 bases lay in between. Germline assignment: CDR1 MNHEY and CDR2 SVGAGI. In DNA form, the CDR3 reads TGTGCCAGCGGGGGGACCTATGGCTACACCTTC. Its translation: CASGGTYGYTF.

The chain carries TRBV18 and TRBJ1-5; TRBD1 might be the D (5 bases). V was pared by 4 bases and J by 6 bases, with 16 bases between. The CDR3 loop spans 15 amino acids. The germline V gene has CDR1 KGHSH and CDR2 LQKENI. In nucleotides, the CDR3 is TGTGCCAGCTCACGCCTCTCTGGGGCAGCTCAGCCCCAGCATTTT. Encoded protein: CASSRLSGAAQPQHF.

This chain joins TRBV5-1 and TRBJ2-5; no firm D call. The CDR3 extends over 11 amino acids. V was trimmed by 7 bases and J by 5 bases, leaving 9 bases between them. CDR1 is SGHRS and CDR2 is YFSETQ in the germline V gene. The CDR3 DNA reads as TGCGCCAGCCAGCTCAGGGAGACCCAGTACTTC. As protein: CASQLRETQYF.